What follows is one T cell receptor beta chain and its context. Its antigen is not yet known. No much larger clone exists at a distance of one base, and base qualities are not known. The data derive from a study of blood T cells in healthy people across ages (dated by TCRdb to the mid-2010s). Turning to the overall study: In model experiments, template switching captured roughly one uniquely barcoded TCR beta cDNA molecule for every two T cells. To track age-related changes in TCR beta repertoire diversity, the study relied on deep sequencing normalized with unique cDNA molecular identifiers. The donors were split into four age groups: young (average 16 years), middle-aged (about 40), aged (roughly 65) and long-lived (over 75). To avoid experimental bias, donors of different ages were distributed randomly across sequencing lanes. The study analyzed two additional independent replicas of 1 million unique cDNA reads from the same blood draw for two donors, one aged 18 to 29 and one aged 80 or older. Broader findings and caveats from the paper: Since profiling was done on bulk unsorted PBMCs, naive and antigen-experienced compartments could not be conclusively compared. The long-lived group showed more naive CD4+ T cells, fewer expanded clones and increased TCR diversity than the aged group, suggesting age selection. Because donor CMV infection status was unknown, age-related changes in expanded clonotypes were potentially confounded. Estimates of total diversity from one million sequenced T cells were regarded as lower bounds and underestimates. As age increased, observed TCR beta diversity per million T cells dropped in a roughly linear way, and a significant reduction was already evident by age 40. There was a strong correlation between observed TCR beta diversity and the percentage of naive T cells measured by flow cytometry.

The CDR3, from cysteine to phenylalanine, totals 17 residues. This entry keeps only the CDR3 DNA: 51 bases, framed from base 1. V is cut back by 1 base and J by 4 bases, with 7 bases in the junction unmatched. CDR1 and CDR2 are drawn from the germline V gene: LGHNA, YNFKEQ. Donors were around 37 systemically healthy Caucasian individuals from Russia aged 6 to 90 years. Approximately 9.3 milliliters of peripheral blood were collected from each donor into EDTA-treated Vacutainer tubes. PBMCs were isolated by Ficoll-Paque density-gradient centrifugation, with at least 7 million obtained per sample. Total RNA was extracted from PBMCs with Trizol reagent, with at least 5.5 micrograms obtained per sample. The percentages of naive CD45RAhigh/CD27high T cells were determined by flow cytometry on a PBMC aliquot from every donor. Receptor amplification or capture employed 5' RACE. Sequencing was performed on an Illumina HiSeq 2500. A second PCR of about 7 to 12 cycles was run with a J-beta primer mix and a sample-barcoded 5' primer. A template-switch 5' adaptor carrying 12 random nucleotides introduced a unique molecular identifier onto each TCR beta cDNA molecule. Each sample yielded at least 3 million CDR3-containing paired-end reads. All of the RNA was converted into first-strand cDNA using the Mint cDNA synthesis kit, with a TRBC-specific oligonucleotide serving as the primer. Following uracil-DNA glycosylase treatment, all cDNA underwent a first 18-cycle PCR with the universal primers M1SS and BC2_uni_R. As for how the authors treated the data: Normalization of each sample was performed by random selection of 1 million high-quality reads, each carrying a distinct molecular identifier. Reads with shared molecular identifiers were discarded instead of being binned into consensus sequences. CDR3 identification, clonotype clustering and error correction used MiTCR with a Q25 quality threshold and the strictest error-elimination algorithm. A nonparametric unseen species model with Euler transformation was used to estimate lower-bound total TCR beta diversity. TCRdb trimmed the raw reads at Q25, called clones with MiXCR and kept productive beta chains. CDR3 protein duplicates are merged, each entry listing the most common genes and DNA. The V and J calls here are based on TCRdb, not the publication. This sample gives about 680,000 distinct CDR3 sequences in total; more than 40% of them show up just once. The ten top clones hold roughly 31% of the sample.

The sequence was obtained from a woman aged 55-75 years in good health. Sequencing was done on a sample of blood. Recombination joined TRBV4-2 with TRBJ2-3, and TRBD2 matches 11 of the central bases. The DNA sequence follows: TGTGCCAGCAGCCAAGGTCAAACTAGCGGGAGCCCAGATACGCAGTATTTT. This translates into CASSQGQTSGSPDTQYF.